A selection of T cell receptor beta chains follows, all from one sample in a study of shared clonotypes between healthy human individuals. Profiled with immunoSEQ multiplex PCR; TCRdb holds only in-frame clones, not every one. Of approximately 1,500,000 clones listed, about 96% were seen once; the top ten hold 1.2%. What was sequenced was naive CD4+ T cells sorted from blood. The receptor source for this set is a young man in good health. The CDR3 runs from the conserved cysteine through the conserved F or W. The D gene is left open where the match is weak.

J gene | CDR3 length | D gene | V gene | CDR3 DNA | CDR3 protein
TRBJ1-2 | 13 | - | TRBV6-1 | TGTGCCAGCAAGGACAAGAATCACTATGGCTACACCTTC | CASKDKNHYGYTF
TRBJ2-6 | 16 | - | TRBV19 | TGTGCCAGTAGTCTTCGACTCCTCTCTGGGGCCAACGTCCTGACTTTC | CASSLRLLSGANVLTF
TRBJ2-1 | 15 | TRBD2 | TRBV5-1 | TGCGCCAGCACCTATAACGGACTAGCGGGAGGTGAGCAGTTCTTC | CASTYNGLAGGEQFF
TRBJ1-1 | 12 | - | TRBV6-1 | TGTGCCAGCAGTGAACTTGTGCTTGAAGCTTTCTTT | CASSELVLEAFF
TRBJ1-3 | 12 | - | TRBV19 | TGTGCCAGTAGTAAAGGAGGAAACACCATATATTTT | CASSKGGNTIYF
TRBJ2-5 | 13 | - | TRBV10-3 | TGTGCCATCAGTGGACAGACGCAAGAGACCCAGTACTTC | CAISGQTQETQYF
TRBJ1-1 | 13 | - | TRBV4-3 | TGCGCCAGCAGCCCCGACAGTTATATGGGAGCTTTCTTT | CASSPDSYMGAFF
TRBJ2-3 | 14 | TRBD2 | TRBV9 | TGTGCCAGCAGCGTAGGCGGGAGGGCAGATACGCAGTATTTT | CASSVGGRADTQYF
TRBJ2-5 | 18 | TRBD1 | TRBV28 | TGTGCCAGCAGTTCCCCGGGACAGGGCTCTAGCGGACTGGAGACCCAGTACTTC | CASSSPGQGSSGLETQYF
TRBJ2-5 | 13 | - | TRBV10-2 | TGCGCCAGCAGTATCACGGCCCCCGAGACCCAGTACTTC | CASSITAPETQYF
TRBJ2-7 | 15 | - | TRBV15 | TGTGCCACCAGCAGACGCGGATCTAGCTCCTACGAGCAGTACTTC | CATSRRGSSSYEQYF
TRBJ2-1 | 16 | TRBD2 | TRBV10-1 | TGCGCCAGCAGTGATAATCGACTAGCGGAATACAATGAGCAGTTCTTC | CASSDNRLAEYNEQFF
TRBJ2-2 | 14 | TRBD1 | TRBV13 | TGTGCCAGCAGCTTAGAGGGGGCCACCGGGGAGCTGTTTTTT | CASSLEGATGELFF